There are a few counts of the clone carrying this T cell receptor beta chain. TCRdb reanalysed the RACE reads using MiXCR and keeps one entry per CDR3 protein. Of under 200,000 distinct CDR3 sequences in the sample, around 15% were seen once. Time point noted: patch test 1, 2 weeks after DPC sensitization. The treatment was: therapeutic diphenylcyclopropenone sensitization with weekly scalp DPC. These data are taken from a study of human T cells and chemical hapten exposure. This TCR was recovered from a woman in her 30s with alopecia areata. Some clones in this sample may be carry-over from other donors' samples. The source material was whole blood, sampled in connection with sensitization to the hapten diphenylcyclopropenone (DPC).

Here the CDR3 reads CSADRGAGNEQFF. DNA of the CDR3: TGCAGCGCTGACAGGGGGGCCGGCAATGAGCAGTTCTTC. The J gene is TRBJ2-1, the V gene TRBV29-1; 9 bases map to TRBD1. The length of the CDR3 is 13 residues. The germline CDR1 and CDR2 sequences are SQVTM and ANQGSEA. Trimming at V came to 7 bases and at J to 6 bases, leaving 7 bases not matched to a gene.